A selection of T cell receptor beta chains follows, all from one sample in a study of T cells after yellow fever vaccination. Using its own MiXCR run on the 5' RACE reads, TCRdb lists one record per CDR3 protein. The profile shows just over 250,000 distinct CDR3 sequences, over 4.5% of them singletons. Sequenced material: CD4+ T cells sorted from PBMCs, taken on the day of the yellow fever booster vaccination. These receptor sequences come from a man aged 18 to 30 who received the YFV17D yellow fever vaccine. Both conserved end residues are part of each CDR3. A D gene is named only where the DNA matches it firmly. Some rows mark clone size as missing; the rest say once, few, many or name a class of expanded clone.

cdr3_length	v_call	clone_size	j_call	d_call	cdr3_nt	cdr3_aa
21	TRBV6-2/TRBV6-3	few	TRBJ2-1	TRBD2	TGTGCCAGCAGTTACTCTCGCTTCATAAGGAGCGGGGGGAGTACCTACAATGAGCAGTTCTTC	CASSYSRFIRSGGSTYNEQFF
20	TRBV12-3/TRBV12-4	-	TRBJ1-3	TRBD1	TGTGCCAGCACCCCGAAGAGGGACAGGGATTTTTTGAGTAGGCGGAACACCATATATTTT	CASTPKRDRDFLSRRNTIYF
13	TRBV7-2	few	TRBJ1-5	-	TGTGCCAGCAGCCGTTCTAGCAATCAGCCCCAGCATTTT	CASSRSSNQPQHF
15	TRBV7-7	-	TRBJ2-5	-	TGTGCTAGCAGCTCACAAGCGGTGGGGCCGGAGACCCAGTACTTC	CASSSQAVGPETQYF
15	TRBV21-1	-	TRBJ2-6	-	TGTGCCAGCAGCGACAAGAGCTCTGGGGCCAACGTCCTGACTTTC	CASSDKSSGANVLTF
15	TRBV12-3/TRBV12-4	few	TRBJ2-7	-	TGTGCCAGCAGTCGTACCGGGACGGACACCTACGAGCAGTACTTC	CASSRTGTDTYEQYF
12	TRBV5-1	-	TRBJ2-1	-	TGCGCCAGCAGCTTGGAAGGGACTGAGCAGTTCTTC	CASSLEGTEQFF
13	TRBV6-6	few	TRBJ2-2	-	TGTGCCAGCGAGGACAGCAACACCGGGGAGCTGTTTTTT	CASEDSNTGELFF
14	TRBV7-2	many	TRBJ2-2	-	TGTGCCAGCAGCTTGTTGGGGATCACCGGGGAGCTGTTTTTT	CASSLLGITGELFF
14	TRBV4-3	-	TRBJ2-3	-	TGCGCCAGCAGCTCCCCTCTGGTGGGGGCTACGCAGTATTTT	CASSSPLVGATQYF
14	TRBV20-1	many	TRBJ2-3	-	TGCAGTGCTAGTCTAAGCGACAGCACAGATACGCAGTATTTT	CSASLSDSTDTQYF
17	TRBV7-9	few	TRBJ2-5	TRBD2	TGTGCCAGCAGCCCCAGCGGGGGAAGTTCGGAAGAAGAGACCCAGTACTTC	CASSPSGGSSEEETQYF
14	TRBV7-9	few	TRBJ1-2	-	TGTGCCAGCAGCCACGGAGAGGGAACACGTGGCTACACCTTC	CASSHGEGTRGYTF
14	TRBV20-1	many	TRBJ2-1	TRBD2	TGCAGTGCCGCTAGCGGGGGCCCCTTGGGTGAGCAGTTCTTC	CSAASGGPLGEQFF
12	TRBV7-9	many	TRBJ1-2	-	TGTGCCAGCAGCTTATTGATAGAGGGCTACACCTTC	CASSLLIEGYTF
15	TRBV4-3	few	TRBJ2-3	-	TGCGCCAGCAGCCCCGCGGTGGGTAGTCCAGATACGCAGTATTTT	CASSPAVGSPDTQYF
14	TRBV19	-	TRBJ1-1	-	TGTGCCAGTAGTATAGAAGGGCGCCCGAGGGGAGCTTTCTTT	CASSIEGRPRGAFF
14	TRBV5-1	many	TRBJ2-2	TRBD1	TGCGCCAGCAGCCAGATGAGGGGGCCCGGGGAGCTGTTTTTT	CASSQMRGPGELFF
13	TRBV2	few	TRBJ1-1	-	TGTGCCAGCAGTGTTCTGGTCGTGGTTGAGGCTTTCTTT	CASSVLVVVEAFF
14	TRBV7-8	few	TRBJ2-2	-	TGTGCCAGCACCACGCGGGTGGGCTTCGGGGAGCTGTTTTTT	CASTTRVGFGELFF
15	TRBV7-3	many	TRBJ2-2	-	TGTGCCAGCAGAACCGGGACTGGAGACACCGGGGAGCTGTTTTTT	CASRTGTGDTGELFF
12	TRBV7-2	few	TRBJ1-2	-	TGTGCCAGCAGCTTAGGTAAAGAGGCCTACACCTTC	CASSLGKEAYTF
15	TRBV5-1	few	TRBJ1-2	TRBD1	TGCGCCAGCAGCAGAGCAGGGGGTCCTAACTATGGCTACACCTTC	CASSRAGGPNYGYTF
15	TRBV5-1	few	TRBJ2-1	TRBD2	TGCGCCAGCAGGTTCGGCGGGGGGGGTTCAGTGGAGCAGTTCTTC	CASRFGGGGSVEQFF
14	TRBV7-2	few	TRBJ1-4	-	TGTGCCAGCAGCCAAAGAGGGGCGGGAGAAAAACTGTTTTTT	CASSQRGAGEKLFF